This paragraph covers one T cell receptor (beta chain) sequence. Its target is not known. It was with 60 Vbeta and 13 Jbeta primers that the PCR ran. Some clones are missing from TCRdb's copy, which holds only in-frame ones; the method was immunoSEQ multiplex PCR. The table has around 120,000 clones, around 80% seen once. V lost 4 bases and J 7 bases, leaving 13 bases between the germline ends. The CDR3 extends over 13 amino acids. Germline CDR1 reads SNHLY; CDR2 reads FYNNEI. The entry originates in a study of cytomegalovirus exposure and HLA in healthy donors. Findings and limits, study-wide: It was reported in a later analysis that an Asian-associated ancestry cluster showed fewer N-insertions than the roughly 670-donor mean. Confirmation was obtained in vitro that three CMV-associated chains are specific for CMV antigens. Further analysis was carried out later, and it showed several of the most significant clusters appearing linked to common viral pathogens.

What was sequenced was PBMCs. The receptor comes from a woman aged 45-65 years in good health and CMV-seropositive. The gene calls are TRBV2 and TRBJ2-5, with D possibly being TRBD1 (6 bases). CDR3 in DNA: TGTGCCAGCAGTGTGGACAGAAAAGGGACCCAGTACTTC. Encoded protein: CASSVDRKGTQYF.